These 12 T cell receptor beta chains were sequenced from one sample in a study of T cells after yellow fever vaccination. In TCRdb, the 5' RACE reads were re-called with MiXCR into one record per CDR3 protein. The sample records about 500,000 distinct CDR3 sequences, less than 20% being singletons. The starting material was PBMCs, obtained 5 days after the first yellow fever vaccination. These receptors originate from a young man who received the YFV17D yellow fever vaccine.

The table lists this clonotype with many counts. For the CDR3, the DNA is TGTGCCTGTTCGAGAGGTCCTGATATTATGAACACTGAAGCTTTCTTT. It translates to CACSRGPDIMNTEAFF. The chain uses TRBV30 and TRBJ1-1; D is ambiguous. The CDR3 covers 16 residues. V lost 6 bases, J lost 0 bases, and 20 bases lay in between. CDR1 and CDR2 (germline): GTSNPN, SVGIG (reference sequence). The full variable domain, in which reference TRBV30 and TRBJ1-1 provide the parts outside the CDR3, is SQTIHQWPATLVQPVGSPLSLECTVEGTSNPNLYWYRQAAGRGLQLLFYSVGIGQISSEVPQNLSASRPQDRQFILSSKKLLLSDSGFYLCACSRGPDIMNTEAFFGQGTRLTVV.

This clonotype has only a few counts. The V and J genes are TRBV3-1 and TRBJ2-5; TRBD2 aligns across 13 bases. V gave up 5 bases and J gave up 5 bases; unmatched junction bases: 8. The CDR3 spans 16 residues. Per germline, CDR1 LGHDT and CDR2 YNNKEL (reference sequence). CDR3 loop: CASSSSLAGGRETQYF. The CDR3 region has the DNA TGTGCCAGCAGCTCCTCACTAGCGGGGGGGCGGGAGACCCAGTACTTC.

The table lists this clonotype with many counts. The chain uses TRBV27 and TRBJ2-1; unclear D gene. The V gene lost 0 bases and the J gene lost 5 bases, with 8 bases spanning the gap. Germline V lookup: CDR1 MNHEY, CDR2 SMNVEV (reference sequence). The CDR3 is made up of 14 amino acids. The chain's CDR3 is CASSLSLGNNEQFF. The DNA for the CDR3 is TGTGCCAGCAGTTTATCACTGGGCAACAATGAGCAGTTCTTC.

V usage is TRBV7-3 and J usage is TRBJ2-7, with D possibly being TRBD1 (7 bases). Trimming removed 1 base from V and 3 bases from J, with 16 bases in between. This CDR3 comprises 16 residues. CDR1 and CDR2 (germline): SGHTA, FQGTGA. CDR3 sequence (DNA): TGTGCCAGCAGCTTAATCGTCCCAGGGGGGTTCTACGAGCAGTACGTC. Protein: CASSLIVPGGFYEQYV.

The genes are TRBV12-3 or TRBV12-4 and TRBJ2-5, with TRBD1 matching over 8 bases. The CDR3 contains 15 residues. The trim removed 6 bases at V and 4 bases at J, leaving 10 bases unmatched. The CDR3: CASSRNDRGRETQYF. CDR3 coding DNA: TGTGCCAGCAGCCGAAACGACAGGGGCCGAGAGACCCAGTACTTC.

The chain is built from TRBV5-1 and TRBJ2-1; TRBD1 matches 9 bases. CDR3 length equals 15 residues. Germline V gives CDR1 SGHRS, CDR2 YFSETQ. V lost 2 bases and J lost 3; bases outside the gene matches: 3. This CDR3 reads CASSFETGGYNEQFF. The CDR3, as DNA: TGCGCCAGCAGCTTTGAGACAGGGGGCTACAATGAGCAGTTCTTC.

In its sample, this clonotype was seen a few times. The chain combines TRBV7-2 with TRBJ1-4; D uncertain. V lost 6 bases and J 7 bases, leaving 15 bases between the germline ends. CDR3 size: 14 residues. Germline V gene lookup returns CDR1 SGHTA and CDR2 FQGNSA. Written as DNA, the CDR3 is TGTGCCAGCAGTTCTCGTGGGTGGAGTGAAAAACTGTTTTTT. This encodes CASSSRGWSEKLFF.

The chain employs TRBV7-2 and TRBJ2-7; 14 nucleotides line up with TRBD2. The length of the CDR3 is 17 residues. In germline, CDR1 is SGHTA, CDR2 FQGNSA. The J segment lost 2 bases and the V segment lost 1 base, leaving 4 bases of the junction unmatched. The CDR3 sequence is CASSLGRLAGGTYEQYF. The CDR3 coding sequence is TGTGCCAGCAGCTTAGGGCGACTAGCGGGGGGGACCTACGAGCAGTACTTC.

A few counts support this clonotype. V is TRBV4-1 and J is TRBJ1-3, with 12 bases identical to TRBD1. Germline assignment: CDR1 MGHRA and CDR2 YSYEKL. The trim removed 4 bases at V and 3 bases at J, leaving 7 bases unmatched. The CDR3 runs to 17 residues. The CDR3 protein is CASSRGQGARGGNTIYF. CDR3 in DNA: TGCGCCAGCAGCCGGGGACAGGGGGCGAGAGGTGGAAACACCATATATTTT.

As regards this clonotype: One end of the junction is discordant with germline, which a read error may explain. The chain couples TRBV5-5 to TRBJ1-4; 7 bases fit TRBD1. The CDR3 contains 15 residues. Germline assignment: CDR1 SGHKS and CDR2 YYEKEE (reference sequence). The CDR3 is CAGSNWTGYYEKLFF. The DNA for the CDR3 is TGTGCCGGCAGCAATTGGACAGGTTATTATGAAAAACTGTTTTTT.

The DNA for the CDR3 is TGTGCCAGCAGCGAAGCGGGGGTCGGACTAGAGACCCAGTACTTC. Its translation is CASSEAGVGLETQYF. The rearrangement links TRBV9 to TRBJ2-5; 8 bases map to TRBD2. The length of the CDR3 is 15 residues. CDR1 and CDR2 from the germline V gene are SGDLS and YYNGEE. V lost 3 bases to trimming and J lost 4 bases; unmatched junction nucleotides: 8.

This clonotype showed up just a few times. This rearrangement joins TRBV25-1 to TRBJ1-6; TRBD1 agrees at 11 bases. The CDR3 is made up of 17 amino acids. V lost 3 bases to trimming and J lost 7 bases; unmatched junction nucleotides: 8. Germline CDR1 MGHDK, CDR2 SYGVNS. The CDR3 spells CASSEGTGGSTNSPLHF. CDR3 coding DNA: TGTGCCAGCAGTGAGGGGACAGGGGGATCTACAAATTCACCCCTCCACTTT.